This TCR beta chain was observed in a study of cytomegalovirus exposure and HLA in healthy donors. Study details: Of 398 genotyped donors, about 80% clustered with self-reported Caucasian donors.

Of note for this clone: Its antigen is unidentified.

Regarding the study as a whole: As a later analysis showed, a missense DCLRE1C variant was linked to trimming of TCR beta V- and J-genes. The number of N-insertions in an Asian-associated ancestry cluster was reportedly below the roughly 670-donor mean in a later analysis. Within an earlier analysis, most TCR beta V segments proved productive either about 87% or about 30% of the time.

The PCR made use of 60 Vbeta and 13 Jbeta primers. TCRdb's copy holds only in-frame clones and misses some; the assay was immunoSEQ multiplex PCR. The sample holds approximately 170,000 clones, less than 80% seen once. V was shortened by 2 bases and J by 5 bases, with 14 bases between the two germline ends. The germline V gene has CDR1 MDHEN and CDR2 SYDVKM. This CDR3 is built from 15 residues. The clonotype originates from a female donor in good health and CMV-seronegative. The gene calls are TRBV28 and TRBJ2-3; D perhaps matches TRBD2 (6 bases). The sample taken for sequencing was PBMCs. As DNA, the CDR3 is TGTGCCAGCAGTTTAGCACAGCGGCGGGGAGATACGCAGTATTTT. It codes for CASSLAQRRGDTQYF.